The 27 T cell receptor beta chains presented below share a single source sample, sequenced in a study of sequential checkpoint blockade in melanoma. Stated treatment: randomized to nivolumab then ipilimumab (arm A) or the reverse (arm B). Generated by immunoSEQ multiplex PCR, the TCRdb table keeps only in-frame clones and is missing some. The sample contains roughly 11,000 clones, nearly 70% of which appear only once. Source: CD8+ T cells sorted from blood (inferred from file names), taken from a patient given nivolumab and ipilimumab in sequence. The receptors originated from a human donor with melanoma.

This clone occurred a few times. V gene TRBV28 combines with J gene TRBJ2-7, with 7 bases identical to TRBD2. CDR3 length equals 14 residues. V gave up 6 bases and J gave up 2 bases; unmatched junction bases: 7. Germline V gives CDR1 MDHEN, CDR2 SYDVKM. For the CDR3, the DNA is TGTGCCAGCAGAGCCACGGGACTAACCTACGAGCAGTACTTC. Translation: CASRATGLTYEQYF.

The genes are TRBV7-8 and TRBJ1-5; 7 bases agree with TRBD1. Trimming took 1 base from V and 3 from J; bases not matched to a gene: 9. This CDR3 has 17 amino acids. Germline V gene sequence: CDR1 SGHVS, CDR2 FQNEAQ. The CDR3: CASSLGYIGTANQPQHF. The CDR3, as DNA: TGTGCCAGCAGCTTAGGATATATAGGGACAGCCAATCAGCCCCAGCATTTT. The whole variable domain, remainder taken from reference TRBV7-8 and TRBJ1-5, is GAGVSQSPRYKVAKRGQDVALRCDPISGHVSLFWYQQALGQGPEFLTYFQNEAQLDKSGLPSDRFFAERPEGSVSTLKIQRTQQEDSAVYLCASSLGYIGTANQPQHFGDGTRLSIL.

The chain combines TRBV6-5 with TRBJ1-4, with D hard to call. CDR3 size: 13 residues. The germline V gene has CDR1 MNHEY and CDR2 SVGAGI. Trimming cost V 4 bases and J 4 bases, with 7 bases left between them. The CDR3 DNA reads TGTGCCAGCAGTTTCCAGGATAATGAAAAACTGTTTTTT. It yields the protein CASSFQDNEKLFF.

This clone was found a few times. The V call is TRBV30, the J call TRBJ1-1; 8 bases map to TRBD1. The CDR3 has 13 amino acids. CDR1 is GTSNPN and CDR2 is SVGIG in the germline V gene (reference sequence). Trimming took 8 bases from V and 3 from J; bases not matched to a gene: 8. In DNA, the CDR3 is TGTGCCCTGGAAGAACAGGGGGACACTGAAGCTTTCTTT. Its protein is CALEEQGDTEAFF.

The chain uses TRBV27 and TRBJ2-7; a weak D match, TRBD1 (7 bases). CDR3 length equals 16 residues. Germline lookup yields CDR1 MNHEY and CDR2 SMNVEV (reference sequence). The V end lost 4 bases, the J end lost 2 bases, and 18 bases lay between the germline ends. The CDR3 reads CASSSLNGGTAYEQYF. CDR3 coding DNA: TGTGCCAGCAGTTCATTAAATGGGGGGACAGCCTACGAGCAGTACTTC.

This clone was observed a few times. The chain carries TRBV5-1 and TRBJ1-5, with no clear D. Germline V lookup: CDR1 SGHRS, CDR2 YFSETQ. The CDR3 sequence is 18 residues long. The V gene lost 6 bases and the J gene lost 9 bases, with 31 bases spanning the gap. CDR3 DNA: TGCGCCAGCATTATCATGTTGCTCAAGTGTGCGCGTCTAAGGCCCCAGCATTTT. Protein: CASIIMLLKCARLRPQHF.

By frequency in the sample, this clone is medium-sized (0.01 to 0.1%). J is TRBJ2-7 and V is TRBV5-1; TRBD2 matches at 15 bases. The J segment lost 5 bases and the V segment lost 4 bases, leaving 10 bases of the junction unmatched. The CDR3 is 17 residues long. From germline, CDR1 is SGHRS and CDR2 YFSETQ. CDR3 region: CASSAIGTSGRIHEQYF. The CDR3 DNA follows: TGCGCCAGCAGCGCCATAGGGACTAGCGGGAGGATCCACGAGCAGTACTTC. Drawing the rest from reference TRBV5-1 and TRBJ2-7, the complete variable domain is KAGVTQTPRYLIKTRGQQVTLSCSPISGHRSVSWYQQTPGQGLQFLFEYFSETQRNKGNFPGRFSGRQFSNSRSEMNVSTLELGDSALYLCASSAIGTSGRIHEQYFGPGTRLTVT.

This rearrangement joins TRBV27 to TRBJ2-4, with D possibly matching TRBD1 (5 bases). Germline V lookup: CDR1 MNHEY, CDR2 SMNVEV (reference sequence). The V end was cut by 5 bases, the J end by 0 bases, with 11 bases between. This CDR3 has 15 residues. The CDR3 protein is CASSLGRAAKNIQYF. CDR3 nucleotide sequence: TGTGCCAGCAGTCTAGGCAGGGCAGCCAAAAACATTCAGTACTTC.

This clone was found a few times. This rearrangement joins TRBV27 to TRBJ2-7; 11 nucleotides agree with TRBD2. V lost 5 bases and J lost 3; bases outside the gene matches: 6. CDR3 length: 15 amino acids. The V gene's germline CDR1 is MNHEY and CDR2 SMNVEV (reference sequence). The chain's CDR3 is CASSHSGRAFYEQYF. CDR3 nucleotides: TGTGCCAGCAGTCATAGCGGGAGGGCCTTCTACGAGCAGTACTTC.

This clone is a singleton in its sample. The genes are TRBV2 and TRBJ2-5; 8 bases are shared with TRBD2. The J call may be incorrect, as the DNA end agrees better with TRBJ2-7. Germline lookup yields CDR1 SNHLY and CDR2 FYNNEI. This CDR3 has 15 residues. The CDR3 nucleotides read TGTGCCAGCAGTGGCGGGGGGCGAAGCTCCTACGAGCAGTACTTC. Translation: CASSGGGRSSYEQYF.

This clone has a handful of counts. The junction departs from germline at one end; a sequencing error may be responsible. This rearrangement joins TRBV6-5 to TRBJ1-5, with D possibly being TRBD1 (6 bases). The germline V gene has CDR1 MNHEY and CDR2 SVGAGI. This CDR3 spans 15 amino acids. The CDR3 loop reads CAISAGQRSNQPQHF. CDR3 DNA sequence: TGTGCCATCAGTGCCGGACAGAGAAGCAATCAGCCCCAGCATTTT.

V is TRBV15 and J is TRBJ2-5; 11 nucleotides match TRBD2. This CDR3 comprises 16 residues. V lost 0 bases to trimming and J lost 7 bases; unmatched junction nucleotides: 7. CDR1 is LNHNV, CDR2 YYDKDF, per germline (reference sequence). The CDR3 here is CATSRDGGTSGVTQYF. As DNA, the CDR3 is TGTGCCACCAGCAGAGATGGGGGGACTAGCGGAGTGACCCAGTACTTC.

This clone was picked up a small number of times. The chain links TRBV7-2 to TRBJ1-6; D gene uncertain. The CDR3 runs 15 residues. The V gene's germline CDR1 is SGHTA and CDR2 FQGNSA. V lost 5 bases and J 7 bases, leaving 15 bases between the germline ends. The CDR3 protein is CASSIRQSTNSPLHF. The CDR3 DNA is TGTGCCAGCAGCATCCGACAATCAACAAATTCACCCCTCCACTTT.

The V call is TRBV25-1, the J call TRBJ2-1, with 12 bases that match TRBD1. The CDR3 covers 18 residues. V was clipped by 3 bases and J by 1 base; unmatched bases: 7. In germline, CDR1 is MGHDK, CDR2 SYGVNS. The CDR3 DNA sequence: TGTGCCAGCAGTGAGGGACAGGGGGCCCTACTGTCCTACAATGAGCAGTTCTTC. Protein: CASSEGQGALLSYNEQFF.

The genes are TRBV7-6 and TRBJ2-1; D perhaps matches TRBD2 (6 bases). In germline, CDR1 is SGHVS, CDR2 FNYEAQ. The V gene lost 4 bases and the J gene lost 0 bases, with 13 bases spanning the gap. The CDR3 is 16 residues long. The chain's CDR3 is CASSSGRGSSYNEQFF. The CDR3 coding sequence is TGTGCCAGCAGCTCAGGTCGGGGGTCCTCCTACAATGAGCAGTTCTTC.

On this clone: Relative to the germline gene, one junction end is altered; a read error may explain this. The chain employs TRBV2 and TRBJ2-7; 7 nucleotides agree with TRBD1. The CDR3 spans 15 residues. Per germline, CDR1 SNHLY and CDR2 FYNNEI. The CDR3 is CASLNSRGPNRGLDF. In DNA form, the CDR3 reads TGTGCCAGTCTAAACTCAAGGGGGCCCAATAGGGGCTTGGACTTC.

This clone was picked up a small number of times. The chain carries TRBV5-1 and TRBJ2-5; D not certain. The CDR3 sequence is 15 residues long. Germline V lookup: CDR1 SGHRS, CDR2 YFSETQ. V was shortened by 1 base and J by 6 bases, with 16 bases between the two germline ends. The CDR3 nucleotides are TGCGCCAGCAGCTTGTATATCACTAACCCAAAGACCCAGTACTTC. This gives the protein CASSLYITNPKTQYF.

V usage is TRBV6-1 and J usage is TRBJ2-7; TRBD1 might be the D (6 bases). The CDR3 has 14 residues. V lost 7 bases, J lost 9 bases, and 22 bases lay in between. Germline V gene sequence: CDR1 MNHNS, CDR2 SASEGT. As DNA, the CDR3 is TGTGCCAGCACCCTACTGGGGGCCCCCTTAGGGCAGTACTTC. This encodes CASTLLGAPLGQYF.

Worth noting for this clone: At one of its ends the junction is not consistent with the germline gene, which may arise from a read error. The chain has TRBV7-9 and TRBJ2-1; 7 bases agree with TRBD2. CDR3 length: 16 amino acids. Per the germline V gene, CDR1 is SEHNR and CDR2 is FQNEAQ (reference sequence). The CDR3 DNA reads TGCGCCAGCAGCCAAGCTACGGGGGGAACCTACAATGAGCAGTTCTTC. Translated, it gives CASSQATGGTYNEQFF.

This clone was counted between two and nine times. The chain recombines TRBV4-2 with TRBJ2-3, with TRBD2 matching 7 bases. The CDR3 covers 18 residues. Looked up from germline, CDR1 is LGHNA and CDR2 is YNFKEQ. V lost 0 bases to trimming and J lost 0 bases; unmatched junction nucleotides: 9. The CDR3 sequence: CASSQESSGLASTDTQYF. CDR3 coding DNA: TGTGCCAGCAGCCAAGAGTCTAGCGGATTAGCTAGCACAGATACGCAGTATTTT.

In nucleotides, the CDR3 is TGTGCCAGCAGCTTGGAGAGGGGAGGGACAGAGACCCAGTACTTC. It translates to CASSLERGGTETQYF. This rearrangement joins TRBV5-6 to TRBJ2-5, with 7 bases matching TRBD2. CDR3 size: 15 residues. V shed 0 bases and J 4 bases; nucleotides not matched to a gene: 6. Germline loops: CDR1 SGHDT, CDR2 YYEEEE.

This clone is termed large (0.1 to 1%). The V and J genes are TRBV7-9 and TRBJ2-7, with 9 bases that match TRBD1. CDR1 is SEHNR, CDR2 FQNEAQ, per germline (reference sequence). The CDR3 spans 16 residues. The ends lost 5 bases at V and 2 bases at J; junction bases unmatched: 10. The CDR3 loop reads CASSVRDRVTAYEQYF. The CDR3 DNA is TGTGCCAGCAGCGTAAGGGACAGGGTGACAGCCTACGAGCAGTACTTC.

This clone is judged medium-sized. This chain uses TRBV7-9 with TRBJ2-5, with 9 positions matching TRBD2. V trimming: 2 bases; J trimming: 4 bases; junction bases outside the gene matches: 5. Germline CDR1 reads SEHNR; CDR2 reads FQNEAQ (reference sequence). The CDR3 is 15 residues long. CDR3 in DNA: TGTGCCAGCAGCTTACAAGCTAGCGGGACAGAGACCCAGTACTTC. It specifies CASSLQASGTETQYF.

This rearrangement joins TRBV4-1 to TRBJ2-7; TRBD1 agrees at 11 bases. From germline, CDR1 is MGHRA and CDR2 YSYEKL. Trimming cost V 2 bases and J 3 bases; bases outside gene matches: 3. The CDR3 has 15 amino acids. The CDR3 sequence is CASSQRTGGIYEQYF. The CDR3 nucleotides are TGCGCCAGCAGCCAAAGGACAGGGGGCATCTACGAGCAGTACTTC.

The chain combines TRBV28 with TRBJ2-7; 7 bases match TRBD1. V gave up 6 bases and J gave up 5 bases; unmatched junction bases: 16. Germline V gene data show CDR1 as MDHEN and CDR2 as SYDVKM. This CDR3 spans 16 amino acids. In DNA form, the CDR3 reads TGTGCCAGCAGGCTTTACAGGGGTGGTATGAGGGACGAGCAGTACTTC. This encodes CASRLYRGGMRDEQYF.

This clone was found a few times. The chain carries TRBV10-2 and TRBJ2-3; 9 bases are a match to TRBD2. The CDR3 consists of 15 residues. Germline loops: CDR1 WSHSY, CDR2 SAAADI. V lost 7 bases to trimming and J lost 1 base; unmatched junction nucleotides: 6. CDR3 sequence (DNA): TGCGCCAGCACCCAAGCTAGCGGGGGCACAGATACGCAGTATTTT. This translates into CASTQASGGTDTQYF.

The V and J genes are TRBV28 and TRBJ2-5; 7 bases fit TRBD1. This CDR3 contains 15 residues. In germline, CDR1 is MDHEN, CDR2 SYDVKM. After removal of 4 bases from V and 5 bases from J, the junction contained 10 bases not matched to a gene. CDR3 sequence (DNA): TGTGCCAGCAGTTCTAGACAGACCAGGGGGGAGACCCAGTACTTC. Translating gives CASSSRQTRGETQYF.